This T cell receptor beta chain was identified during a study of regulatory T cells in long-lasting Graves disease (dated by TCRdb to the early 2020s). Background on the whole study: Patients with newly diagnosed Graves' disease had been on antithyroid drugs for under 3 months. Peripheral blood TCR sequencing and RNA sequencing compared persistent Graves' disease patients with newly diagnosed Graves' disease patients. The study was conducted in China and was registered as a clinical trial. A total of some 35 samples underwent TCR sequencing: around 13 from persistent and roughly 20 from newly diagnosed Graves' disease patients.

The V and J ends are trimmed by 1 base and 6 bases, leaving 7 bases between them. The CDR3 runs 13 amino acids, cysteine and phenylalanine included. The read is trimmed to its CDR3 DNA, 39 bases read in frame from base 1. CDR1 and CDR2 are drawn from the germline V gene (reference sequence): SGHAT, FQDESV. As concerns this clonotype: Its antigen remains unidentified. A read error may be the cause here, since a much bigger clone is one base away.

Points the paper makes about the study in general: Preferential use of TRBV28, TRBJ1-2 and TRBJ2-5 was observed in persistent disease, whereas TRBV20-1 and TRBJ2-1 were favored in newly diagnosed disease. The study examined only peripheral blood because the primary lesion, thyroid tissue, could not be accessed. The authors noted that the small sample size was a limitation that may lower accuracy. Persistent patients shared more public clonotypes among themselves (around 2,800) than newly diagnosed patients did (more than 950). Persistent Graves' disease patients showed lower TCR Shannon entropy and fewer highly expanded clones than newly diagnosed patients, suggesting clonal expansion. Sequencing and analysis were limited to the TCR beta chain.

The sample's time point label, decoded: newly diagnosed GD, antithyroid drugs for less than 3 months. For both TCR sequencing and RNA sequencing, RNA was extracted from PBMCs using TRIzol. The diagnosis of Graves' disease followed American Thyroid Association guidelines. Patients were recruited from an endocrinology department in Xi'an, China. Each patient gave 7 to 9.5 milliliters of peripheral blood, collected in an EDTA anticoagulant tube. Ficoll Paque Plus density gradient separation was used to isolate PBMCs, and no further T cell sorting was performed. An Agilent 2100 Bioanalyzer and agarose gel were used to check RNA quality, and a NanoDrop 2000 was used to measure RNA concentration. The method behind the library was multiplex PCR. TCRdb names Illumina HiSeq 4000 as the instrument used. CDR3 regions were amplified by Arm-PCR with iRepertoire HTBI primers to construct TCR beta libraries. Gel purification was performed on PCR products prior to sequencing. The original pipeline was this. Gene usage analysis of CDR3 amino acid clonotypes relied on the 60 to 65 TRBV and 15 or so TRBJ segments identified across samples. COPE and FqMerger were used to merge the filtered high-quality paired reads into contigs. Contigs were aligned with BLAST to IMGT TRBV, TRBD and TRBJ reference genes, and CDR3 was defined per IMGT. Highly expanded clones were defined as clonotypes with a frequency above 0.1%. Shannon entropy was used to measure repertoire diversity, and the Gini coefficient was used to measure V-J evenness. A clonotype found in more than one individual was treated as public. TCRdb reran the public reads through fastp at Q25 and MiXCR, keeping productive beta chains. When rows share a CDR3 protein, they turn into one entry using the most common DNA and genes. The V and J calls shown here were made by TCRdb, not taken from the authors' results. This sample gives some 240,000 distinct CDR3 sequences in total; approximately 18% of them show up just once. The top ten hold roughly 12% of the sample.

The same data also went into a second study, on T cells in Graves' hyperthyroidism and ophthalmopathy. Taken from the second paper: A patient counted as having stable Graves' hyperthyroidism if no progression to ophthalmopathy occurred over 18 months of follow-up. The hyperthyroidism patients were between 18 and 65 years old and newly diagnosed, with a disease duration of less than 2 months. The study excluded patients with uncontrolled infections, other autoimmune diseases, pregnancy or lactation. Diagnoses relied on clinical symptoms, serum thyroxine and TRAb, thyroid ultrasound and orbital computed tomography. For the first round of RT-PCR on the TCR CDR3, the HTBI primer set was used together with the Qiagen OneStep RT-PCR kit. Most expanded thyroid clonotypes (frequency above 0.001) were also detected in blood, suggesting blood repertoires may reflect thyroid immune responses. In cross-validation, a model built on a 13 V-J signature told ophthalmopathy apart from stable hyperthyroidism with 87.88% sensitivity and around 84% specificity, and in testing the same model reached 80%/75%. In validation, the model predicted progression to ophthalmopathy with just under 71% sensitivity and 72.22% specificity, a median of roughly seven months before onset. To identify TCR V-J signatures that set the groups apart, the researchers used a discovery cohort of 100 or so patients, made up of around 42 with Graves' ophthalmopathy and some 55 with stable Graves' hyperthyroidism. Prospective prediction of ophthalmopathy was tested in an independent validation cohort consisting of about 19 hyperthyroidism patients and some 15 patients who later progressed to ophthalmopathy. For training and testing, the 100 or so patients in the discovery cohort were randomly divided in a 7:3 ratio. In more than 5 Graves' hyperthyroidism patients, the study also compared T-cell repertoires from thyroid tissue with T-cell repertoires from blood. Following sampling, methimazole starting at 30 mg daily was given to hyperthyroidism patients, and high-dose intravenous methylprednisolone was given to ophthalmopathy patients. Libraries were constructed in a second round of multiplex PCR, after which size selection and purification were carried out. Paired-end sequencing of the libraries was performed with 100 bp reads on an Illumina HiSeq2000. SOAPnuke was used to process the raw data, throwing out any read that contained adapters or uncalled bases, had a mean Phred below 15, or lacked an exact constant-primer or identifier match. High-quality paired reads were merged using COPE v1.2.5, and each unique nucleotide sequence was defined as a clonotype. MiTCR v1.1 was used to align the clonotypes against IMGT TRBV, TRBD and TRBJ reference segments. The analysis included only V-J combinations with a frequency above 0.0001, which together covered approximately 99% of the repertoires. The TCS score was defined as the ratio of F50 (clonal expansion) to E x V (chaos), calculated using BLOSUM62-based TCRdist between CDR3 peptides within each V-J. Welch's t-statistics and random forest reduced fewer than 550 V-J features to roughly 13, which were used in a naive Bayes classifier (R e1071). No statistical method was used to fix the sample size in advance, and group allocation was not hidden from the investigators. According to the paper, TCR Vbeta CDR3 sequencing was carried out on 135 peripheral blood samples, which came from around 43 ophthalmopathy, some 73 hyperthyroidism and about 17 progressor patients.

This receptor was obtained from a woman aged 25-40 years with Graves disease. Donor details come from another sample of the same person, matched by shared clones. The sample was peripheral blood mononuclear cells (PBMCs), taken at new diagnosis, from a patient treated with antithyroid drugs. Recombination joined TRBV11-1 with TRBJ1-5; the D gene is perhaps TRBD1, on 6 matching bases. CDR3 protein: CASSLEDSQPQHF. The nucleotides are TGTGCCAGCAGCTTAGAGGACAGTCAGCCCCAGCATTTT.